One sample yielded the 29 T cell receptor beta chains listed below, sequenced in a study of shared clonotypes between healthy human individuals. Some clones are missing from TCRdb's copy, which holds only in-frame ones; the method was immunoSEQ multiplex PCR. The table includes 2.3 million or so clones, more than 85% detected once. Sequenced input: naive CD4+ T cells from PBMCs. The subset was: CD45RA+ positively selected. All receptors come from a man between 18 and 35 years old in good health. Some clones in this sample may be carry-over from other donors' samples.

The genes are TRBV4-2 and TRBJ2-1, with TRBD2 as a possible D gene (6 bases). This CDR3 is built from 13 residues. The germline V gene encodes CDR1 LGHNA and CDR2 YNFKEQ. The V gene lost 3 bases and the J gene lost 9 bases, with 12 bases spanning the gap. The CDR3 region is CASSHGVAAEQFF. CDR3 in DNA: TGTGCCAGCAGCCATGGGGTAGCGGCTGAGCAGTTCTTC.

The chain couples TRBV6-5 to TRBJ2-3; D gene ambiguous. Between the trimmed V and J ends, which lost 6 bases and 2 bases, there was a span of 9 bases. CDR3 size: 13 residues. Germline CDR1 reads MNHEY; CDR2 reads SVGAGI. CDR3 in amino acids: CASRNHLTDTQYF. CDR3 nucleotide sequence: TGTGCCAGCAGGAACCACCTCACAGATACGCAGTATTTT.

The V gene is TRBV7-2, the J gene TRBJ1-1; 8 bases are a match to TRBD1. Germline values: CDR1 SGHTA, CDR2 FQGNSA. The V segment lost 5 bases and the J segment 4 bases; nucleotides outside the gene matches: 6. This CDR3 spans 14 amino acids. CDR3 in DNA: TGTGCCAGCAGCCCCCCTGACAGGGGCACTGAAGCTTTCTTT. Translating it yields CASSPPDRGTEAFF.

V usage is TRBV6-5 and J usage is TRBJ2-7, with D unresolved. Trimming cost V 6 bases and J 2 bases, with 17 bases left between them. The CDR3 is 15 residues long. CDR1 is MNHEY and CDR2 is SVGAGI in the germline V gene. CDR3: CASRLRTDGAYEQYF. The CDR3 nucleotides are TGTGCCAGCAGACTCCGTACGGACGGAGCCTACGAGCAGTACTTC.

This sequence joins TRBV5-1 and TRBJ2-7; 9 nucleotides align to TRBD1. Germline V gives CDR1 SGHRS, CDR2 YFSETQ. This CDR3 has 16 residues. J was trimmed by 7 bases and V by 4 bases; bases with no gene match: 15. The chain's CDR3 is CASSPPTPQGAREQYF. The CDR3 DNA follows: TGCGCCAGCAGCCCCCCGACCCCACAGGGGGCCCGGGAGCAGTACTTC.

The chain recombines TRBV5-1 with TRBJ1-5, with D tentatively TRBD1 (6 bases). Germline CDR1 is SGHRS and CDR2 is YFSETQ. The CDR3 is 15 residues long. Deletions cut 0 bases from V and 6 bases from J, with 13 bases between. CDR3 loop: CASSLGGARSQPQHF. The CDR3 nucleotides are TGCGCCAGCAGCTTGGGGGGGGCGCGGTCTCAGCCCCAGCATTTT.

V is TRBV6-1 and J is TRBJ1-1, with D possibly matching TRBD1 (6 bases). This CDR3 is 14 amino acids long. V lost 4 bases to trimming and J lost 5 bases, with 14 bases between them. Germline lookup yields CDR1 MNHNS and CDR2 SASEGT. The chain's CDR3 is CASSARGAVTEAFF. For the CDR3, the DNA is TGTGCCAGCAGTGCACGGGGGGCAGTGACTGAAGCTTTCTTT.

This clone was observed a single time. The identical CDR3 is also encoded by other nucleotide sequences in the sample. The chain employs TRBV7-9 and TRBJ1-2, with D perhaps matching TRBD1 (5 bases). The germline CDR1 and CDR2 sequences are SEHNR and FQNEAQ (reference sequence). V lost 3 bases and J 0 bases, leaving 5 bases between the germline ends. This CDR3 has 13 amino acids. This CDR3 reads CASSLGANYGYTF. The DNA for the CDR3 is TGTGCCAGCAGCTTGGGGGCTAACTATGGCTACACCTTC.

This chain uses TRBV28 with TRBJ2-4; D ambiguous. V lost 4 bases to trimming and J lost 7 bases, with 8 bases between them. The CDR3 totals 12 residues. Germline CDR1 and CDR2: MDHEN and SYDVKM. For the CDR3, the DNA is TGTGCCAGCAGTTCAACAGTGAACATTCAGTACTTC. Its protein is CASSSTVNIQYF.

Remarks on this clone: Other DNA sequences of this sample code for an identical CDR3. This chain connects TRBV6-4 to TRBJ1-1, with 9 positions matching TRBD1. The V segment lost 6 bases and the J segment 8 bases; nucleotides outside the gene matches: 7. Germline V gene lookup returns CDR1 MRHNA and CDR2 SNTAGT. The CDR3 consists of 13 residues. The CDR3 region has the DNA TGTGCCAGCAGCCTAGACAGGGGGACGGAAGCTTTCTTT. It yields the protein CASSLDRGTEAFF.

The CDR3 DNA follows: TGCGCCAGCAGCCACCCCCAAGAGACCCAGTACTTC. Residues: CASSHPQETQYF. The chain is built from TRBV4-1 and TRBJ2-5; unclear D gene. This CDR3 region has 12 residues. Germline CDR1 MGHRA, CDR2 YSYEKL. V was trimmed by 3 bases and J by 1 base, leaving 3 bases between them.

The J gene is TRBJ2-6, the V gene TRBV10-3; D may be TRBD2 (6 bases). Germline lookup yields CDR1 ENHRY and CDR2 SYGVKD. The CDR3 consists of 16 residues. Trimming took 3 bases from V and 2 from J, leaving 11 bases between them. The CDR3 sequence is CAISERGSAGANVLTF. Here the CDR3 DNA reads TGTGCCATCAGTGAACGGGGGTCCGCTGGGGCCAACGTCCTGACTTTC.

This clone was detected only a few times. This chain links TRBV5-4 with TRBJ1-1, with 10 bases lining up with TRBD1. V dropped 2 bases and J dropped 1; count of bases not matched to a gene: 5. Germline loops: CDR1 SGHNT, CDR2 YYREEE (reference sequence). CDR3 length: 16 amino acids. CDR3 sequence: CASSLPRDRGNTEAFF. The CDR3 DNA follows: TGTGCCAGCAGCTTACCCAGGGACAGGGGGAACACTGAAGCTTTCTTT.

The rearrangement joins TRBV2 to TRBJ2-1; 7 bases map to TRBD2. In germline, CDR1 is SNHLY, CDR2 FYNNEI. The CDR3 runs to 13 residues. After removal of 7 bases from V and 6 bases from J, the junction contained 6 bases not matched to a gene. The CDR3 coding sequence is TGTGCCAGCACTAGGACGGGGGGCAATGAGCAGTTCTTC. It encodes CASTRTGGNEQFF.

In the case of this clone: The sample has other DNA sequences that encode this CDR3 too. The chain recombines TRBV5-1 with TRBJ1-1; D ambiguous. The germline V and J ends were trimmed by 0 bases and 0 bases, with 6 bases remaining between them. The germline gives CDR1 SGHRS, CDR2 YFSETQ. This CDR3 is 14 amino acids long. The CDR3: CASSLEPVNTEAFF. CDR3 coding DNA: TGCGCCAGCAGCTTGGAGCCGGTGAACACTGAAGCTTTCTTT.

The chain combines TRBV5-1 with TRBJ2-7, with TRBD2 matching 8 bases. The V gene end was trimmed by 4 bases and the J gene end by 5 bases; junction bases not matched to a gene: 11. The CDR3 loop spans 15 amino acids. Germline loops: CDR1 SGHRS, CDR2 YFSETQ. The CDR3 region is CASSLGSGSSNEQYF. The CDR3 DNA follows: TGCGCCAGCAGCCTGGGGAGCGGGAGTTCCAACGAGCAGTACTTC. Combining the CDR3 with reference TRBV5-1 and TRBJ2-7 gives the whole variable domain KAGVTQTPRYLIKTRGQQVTLSCSPISGHRSVSWYQQTPGQGLQFLFEYFSETQRNKGNFPGRFSGRQFSNSRSEMNVSTLELGDSALYLCASSLGSGSSNEQYFGPGTRLTVT.

The J gene is TRBJ2-7, the V gene TRBV5-1; no firm D call. CDR3 length equals 13 residues. V was clipped by 5 bases and J by 3 bases, with 12 bases between them. The germline V gene encodes CDR1 SGHRS and CDR2 YFSETQ. The CDR3 sequence: CASRRGPDYEQYF. The DNA of the CDR3 is TGCGCCAGCAGAAGAGGCCCGGACTACGAGCAGTACTTC.

The chain joins TRBV7-2 to TRBJ2-1; no clear D. Germline V gene sequence: CDR1 SGHTA, CDR2 FQGNSA. The CDR3 loop spans 14 amino acids. V lost 2 bases and J lost 9, with 14 bases in between. CDR3 region: CASSLFSYVGEQFF. CDR3 nucleotide sequence: TGTGCCAGCAGCTTATTTTCGTATGTAGGTGAGCAGTTCTTC.

The chain recombines TRBV5-1 with TRBJ2-3; the D gene is possibly TRBD1 (6 bases). Germline V gene data show CDR1 as SGHRS and CDR2 as YFSETQ. V lost 0 bases to trimming and J lost 6 bases, with 14 bases between them. This CDR3 has 15 residues. The CDR3 DNA reads TGCGCCAGCAGCTTGGTGTATGTGGGGGCCGATACGCAGTATTTT. This gives the protein CASSLVYVGADTQYF.

The chain has TRBV7-2 and TRBJ2-2; TRBD2 might be the D (6 bases). This CDR3 is built from 13 residues. Trimming cost V 1 base and J 6 bases, with 6 bases left between them. CDR1 is SGHTA, CDR2 FQGNSA, per germline. The CDR3 DNA is TGTGCCAGCAGCTTAGGGGGGGCCGGGGAGCTGTTTTTT. Protein: CASSLGGAGELFF.

The gene calls are TRBV5-6 and TRBJ2-3; D not resolved. The CDR3 is 14 residues long. In germline, CDR1 is SGHDT, CDR2 YYEEEE. V gave up 5 bases and J gave up 6 bases, with 16 bases separating them. The CDR3 is CASRPGIMRDTQYF. For the CDR3, the DNA is TGTGCCAGCAGACCGGGCATTATGAGGGATACGCAGTATTTT.

This clone was recorded only once. J is TRBJ1-5 and V is TRBV6-5; weak D call: TRBD1 (6 bases). This CDR3 has 14 residues. V shed 6 bases and J shed 2 bases, with 11 bases lying between them. Germline loops: CDR1 MNHEY, CDR2 SVGAGI. The CDR3 DNA reads as TGTGCCAGCAGCGATTCAGGGGGCAATCAGCCCCAGCATTTT. Amino acids: CASSDSGGNQPQHF.

V and J are TRBV7-8 and TRBJ2-7, with a weak D call TRBD2 (6 bases). V dropped 5 bases and J dropped 7 bases, with 24 bases sitting between them. From germline, CDR1 is SGHVS and CDR2 FQNEAQ. The CDR3 is 16 amino acids. The CDR3 nucleotides read TGTGCCAGCAGCCAACCACCGACAGCGGGCCTGGGAGAGCAGTACTTC. Translation: CASSQPPTAGLGEQYF. Full variable domain (outside the CDR3, taken from reference TRBV7-8 and TRBJ2-7): GAGVSQSPRYKVAKRGQDVALRCDPISGHVSLFWYQQALGQGPEFLTYFQNEAQLDKSGLPSDRFFAERPEGSVSTLKIQRTQQEDSAVYLCASSQPPTAGLGEQYFGPGTRLTVT.

The chain is built from TRBV15 and TRBJ2-5, with a tentative D call TRBD2 (7 bases). The CDR3 totals 17 residues. CDR1 and CDR2 from the germline V gene are LNHNV and YYDKDF (reference sequence). Trimming stripped 4 bases from V and 4 bases from J, with 22 bases between. The CDR3 is CATSTGGGHGVRETQYF. The CDR3 DNA reads as TGTGCCACCAGCACTGGGGGGGGCCACGGGGTAAGAGAGACCCAGTACTTC.

This clone was observed once. The gene calls are TRBV4-3 and TRBJ2-7; 7 bases match TRBD1. V shed 4 bases, J shed 3 bases, and the junction held 6 bases outside the gene matches. CDR1 is LGHNA, CDR2 YSLEER, per germline. The CDR3 loop spans 14 amino acids. CDR3 residues: CASSRQGGIYEQYF. CDR3 DNA sequence: TGCGCCAGCAGCCGACAGGGTGGGATCTACGAGCAGTACTTC.

J is TRBJ2-5 and V is TRBV11-2; D is possibly TRBD1 (5 bases). Germline CDR1 and CDR2: SGHAT and FQNNGV. V lost 6 bases to trimming and J lost 5 bases, with 22 bases between them. The CDR3 spans 16 residues. The CDR3 protein is CASSIGIGRAVETQYF. The CDR3 nucleotides are TGTGCCAGCAGTATAGGGATCGGCAGGGCAGTGGAGACCCAGTACTTC.

The rearrangement links TRBV6-6 to TRBJ2-1; 9 bases agree with TRBD1. Looked up from germline, CDR1 is MNHNY and CDR2 is SVGAGI (reference sequence). This CDR3 is 13 amino acids long. CDR3 residues: CASGTGMVNEQFF. CDR3 nucleotide sequence: TGTGCAAGCGGGACAGGGATGGTCAATGAGCAGTTCTTC.

The chain is built from TRBV29-1 and TRBJ2-4, with 8 bases lining up with TRBD1. Germline-derived CDR1 and CDR2 are SQVTM and ANQGSEA. The CDR3 is 12 amino acids. Losses at the gene ends were 4 bases for V and 4 bases for J; bases not matched to a gene: 0. The DNA for the CDR3 is TGCAGCGTTGGACAGGGGAAAAACATTCAGTACTTC. It is translated as CSVGQGKNIQYF. Full variable domain (remainder filled in from reference TRBV29-1 and TRBJ2-4): SAVISQKPSRDICQRGTSLTIQCQVDSQVTMMFWYRQQPGQSLTLIATANQGSEATYESGFVIDKFPISRPNLTFSTLTVSNMSPEDSSIYLCSVGQGKNIQYFGAGTRLSVL.

The CDR3 DNA is TGCGCCAGCAGCCAAGTTTTGGGGGGCCCTAACTATGGCTACACCTTC. Its protein product is CASSQVLGGPNYGYTF. The chain has TRBV4-1 and TRBJ1-2, with D perhaps TRBD1 (6 bases). CDR1 MGHRA and CDR2 YSYEKL come from the germline V gene. CDR3 size: 16 residues. With 1 base removed from V and 0 bases from J, the gap between germline ends came to 12 bases.